The 31 T cell receptor beta chains below all came from one sample that was sequenced in a study of blood T cell repertoires in COVID-19. Sequencing was performed with immunoSEQ multiplex PCR; in TCRdb, only in-frame clones are kept and a portion is missing. The sample carries around 84,000 clones, around 86% recorded once. Sequencing used peripheral blood. These receptors came from an elderly man with active or convalescent COVID-19.

The genes are TRBV24-1 and TRBJ2-1; D remains unclear. Trimming left V 6 bases short and J 4 bases short, with 3 bases between. The CDR3 has 11 residues. Germline CDR1 reads KGHDR; CDR2 reads SFDVKD. The CDR3 DNA reads TGTGCCACCAGTTCTTACAATGAGCAGTTCTTC. Its protein product is CATSSYNEQFF.

The chain couples TRBV28 to TRBJ2-5, with 8 bases matching TRBD1. In germline, CDR1 is MDHEN, CDR2 SYDVKM. CDR3 size: 13 residues. Trimming at V came to 5 bases and at J to 4 bases, leaving 3 bases not matched to a gene. The CDR3 protein is CASSTGQGETQYF. Written as DNA, the CDR3 is TGTGCCAGCAGTACCGGACAGGGAGAGACCCAGTACTTC.

The chain combines TRBV19 with TRBJ2-2; the D gene is possibly TRBD1 (5 bases). Germline V gives CDR1 LNHDA, CDR2 SQIVND (reference sequence). The CDR3 contains 15 residues. V was shortened by 2 bases and J by 3 bases, with 10 bases between the two germline ends. The CDR3 nucleotides are TGTGCCAGTAGTATACTAGGGGATGACACCGGGGAGCTGTTTTTT. Its protein is CASSILGDDTGELFF.

V gene TRBV7-2 combines with J gene TRBJ2-2, with D unresolved. The CDR3 length is 14 residues. The V gene's germline CDR1 is SGHTA and CDR2 FQGNSA. V was pared by 4 bases and J by 5 bases, with 11 bases between. CDR3 bases: TGTGCCAGCAGCTCCTTCCAGGTTACCGGGGAGCTGTTTTTT. It encodes CASSSFQVTGELFF.

The gene calls are TRBV5-1 and TRBJ1-2, with D unresolved. The germline V gene encodes CDR1 SGHRS and CDR2 YFSETQ. V lost 4 bases and J 7 bases, leaving 23 bases between the germline ends. The CDR3 totals 16 residues. The CDR3 bases are TGCGCCAGCAGCCCCACACGGACGGGAACCTTAGTTGGCTACACCTTC. It translates to CASSPTRTGTLVGYTF.

This chain uses TRBV6-5 with TRBJ1-1, with 7 bases matching TRBD1. This CDR3 has 15 amino acids. The ends lost 10 bases at V and 5 bases at J; junction bases unmatched: 16. Per germline, CDR1 MNHEY and CDR2 SVGAGI. The CDR3 loop reads CATRRQGVGYTEAFF. The CDR3 DNA is TGTGCCACCCGTAGACAGGGAGTTGGGTATACTGAAGCTTTCTTT.

J is TRBJ1-3 and V is TRBV19; maybe TRBD1 (5 bases). Germline assignment: CDR1 LNHDA and CDR2 SQIVND (reference sequence). This CDR3 has 15 residues. The V end was cut by 1 base, the J end by 1 base, with 8 bases between. The CDR3 is CASSIGGASGNTIYF. The CDR3 DNA reads TGTGCCAGTAGTATAGGGGGCGCATCTGGAAACACCATATATTTT.

This clone was observed a handful of times. The chain uses TRBV7-6 and TRBJ1-5, with 9 bases lining up with TRBD1. The CDR3 is made up of 15 amino acids. V lost 7 bases to trimming and J lost 3 bases; unmatched junction nucleotides: 7. From germline, CDR1 is SGHVS and CDR2 FNYEAQ. CDR3 sequence: CASTPRTGDNQPQHF. As DNA, the CDR3 is TGTGCCAGCACGCCCCGGACAGGGGACAATCAGCCCCAGCATTTT.

This clone was seen more than once but under ten times. The chain recombines TRBV11-2 with TRBJ2-2; 8 nucleotides line up with TRBD1. CDR1 is SGHAT and CDR2 is FQNNGV in the germline V gene. Losses at the gene ends were 4 bases for V and 2 bases for J; bases not matched to a gene: 9. This CDR3 is 17 amino acids long. CDR3 protein: CASSSRRDRINTGELFF. CDR3 nucleotides: TGTGCCAGCAGCTCGCGCCGGGACAGGATTAACACCGGGGAGCTGTTTTTT.

The J gene is TRBJ1-1, the V gene TRBV19; no definite D call. The CDR3 is 13 amino acids. V dropped 5 bases and J dropped 1 base, with 8 bases sitting between them. The germline CDR1 and CDR2 sequences are LNHDA and SQIVND (reference sequence). Written as DNA, the CDR3 is TGTGCCAGTAGTTTTACTGAGAACACTGAAGCTTTCTTT. This gives the protein CASSFTENTEAFF.

This chain connects TRBV18 to TRBJ1-1, with D possibly being TRBD1 (6 bases). Germline V gene sequence: CDR1 KGHSH, CDR2 LQKENI. Deletions cut 7 bases from V and 8 bases from J, with 17 bases between. The CDR3 runs 13 residues. CDR3 sequence: CASWAGDRKEAFF. CDR3 bases: TGTGCCAGCTGGGCCGGAGACAGGAAGGAAGCTTTCTTT.

This clone was seen a handful of times. Other DNA sequences from this sample encode an identical CDR3 as well. This chain links TRBV9 with TRBJ1-1; maybe TRBD1 (6 bases). Trimming cost V 4 bases and J 1 base, with 11 bases left between them. Per the germline V gene, CDR1 is SGDLS and CDR2 is YYNGEE. This CDR3 has 14 residues. The CDR3 sequence: CASSTLTGNTEAFF. The CDR3 coding sequence is TGTGCCAGCAGCACCCTGACAGGGAACACTGAAGCTTTCTTT.

The gene calls are TRBV6-5 and TRBJ2-2, with TRBD1 as a possible D gene (6 bases). Per germline, CDR1 MNHEY and CDR2 SVGAGI. V was clipped by 6 bases and J by 6 bases, with 14 bases between them. The length of the CDR3 is 14 residues. CDR3 bases: TGTGCCAGCAGCAGCTTCAGGGGTCCCGGGGAGCTGTTTTTT. The encoded protein is CASSSFRGPGELFF.

This clone appeared once. This CDR3 reads CASSERSQETQYF. CDR3 sequence (DNA): TGTGCCAGCAGTGAACGGTCACAAGAGACCCAGTACTTC. The V and J genes are TRBV6-1 and TRBJ2-5; D not resolved. CDR1 is MNHNS and CDR2 is SASEGT in the germline V gene. Trimming took 2 bases from V and 2 from J, leaving 6 bases between them. This CDR3 has 13 residues.

The J gene is TRBJ2-1, the V gene TRBV10-3; D is possibly TRBD2 (5 bases). The ends were cut back, 0 bases at V and 7 bases at J, with 13 bases in the middle. Germline CDR1 ENHRY, CDR2 SYGVKD. CDR3 length: 15 amino acids. The CDR3 DNA reads TGTGCCATCAGTGAGTCCGAAGCGGAAATTAATGAGCAGTTCTTC. Translated: CAISESEAEINEQFF.

This clone was counted between two and nine times. This chain uses TRBV5-6 with TRBJ2-7, with D hard to call. The germline gives CDR1 SGHDT, CDR2 YYEEEE. CDR3 length: 14 amino acids. With 1 base removed from V and 0 bases from J, the gap between germline ends came to 8 bases. CDR3 DNA: TGTGCCAGCAGCTTGTTAGATAGCTCCTACGAGCAGTACGTC. Amino acids: CASSLLDSSYEQYV.

V is TRBV6-2 or TRBV6-3 and J is TRBJ2-1; 8 bases are shared with TRBD2. V dropped 5 bases and J dropped 0; count of bases not matched to a gene: 6. The germline CDR1 and CDR2 sequences are MNHEY and SVGEGT. The CDR3 is 16 amino acids. DNA of the CDR3: TGTGCCAGCAGTATTCGAGCGGGGGTCTCCTACAATGAGCAGTTCTTC. This encodes CASSIRAGVSYNEQFF.

V gene TRBV19 combines with J gene TRBJ1-2; 10 nucleotides line up with TRBD1. Germline loops: CDR1 LNHDA, CDR2 SQIVND (reference sequence). The J segment lost 5 bases and the V segment lost 4 bases, leaving 7 bases of the junction unmatched. The CDR3 covers 15 residues. The DNA for the CDR3 is TGTGCCAGTAGTACTGACAGGGGGCGAGTGTATGGCTACACCTTC. Its translation: CASSTDRGRVYGYTF.

The chain is built from TRBV6-5 and TRBJ2-5; maybe TRBD2 (6 bases). The CDR3 is made up of 13 amino acids. The germline V and J ends were trimmed by 8 bases and 3 bases, with 13 bases remaining between them. Germline assignment: CDR1 MNHEY and CDR2 SVGAGI. The CDR3 loop is CASSGVNEETQYF. CDR3 DNA sequence: TGTGCCAGCTCGGGGGTGAATGAAGAGACCCAGTACTTC.

The DNA of the CDR3 is TGTGCCAGCAGTTACGGACAGCTCATGACTGAAGCTTTCTTT. Translating it yields CASSYGQLMTEAFF. The chain carries TRBV6-5 and TRBJ1-1; a possible D gene is TRBD1 (6 bases). The germline gives CDR1 MNHEY, CDR2 SVGAGI. The CDR3 runs 14 residues. V gave up 2 bases and J gave up 5 bases, with 12 bases separating them.

This CDR3 is CASSPRVGSLSEAFF. As DNA, the CDR3 is TGTGCCAGCTCACCACGAGTGGGCAGTCTCTCTGAAGCTTTCTTT. The gene calls are TRBV18 and TRBJ1-1; no definite D call. The V end was cut by 1 base, the J end by 6 bases, with 15 bases between. The CDR3 runs 15 residues. In germline, CDR1 is KGHSH, CDR2 LQKENI. Using reference TRBV18 and TRBJ1-1 for the parts outside the CDR3, the full variable domain is NAGVMQNPRHLVRRRGQEARLRCSPMKGHSHVYWYRQLPEEGLKFMVYLQKENIIDESGMPKERFSAEFPKEGPSILRIQQVVRGDSAAYFCASSPRVGSLSEAFFGQGTRLTVV.

The genes are TRBV10-1 and TRBJ1-6; 10 bases align to TRBD1. After removal of 9 bases from V and 7 bases from J, the junction contained 3 bases not matched to a gene. Per germline, CDR1 WNHNN and CDR2 SYGVQD (reference sequence). This CDR3 contains 13 residues. The CDR3, as DNA: TGCGCCAGTAGACAGGGGGCCAATTCACCCCTCCACTTT. Translated: CASRQGANSPLHF.

On this clone itself: The sample holds other DNA sequences that translate to the same CDR3. V is TRBV4-1 and J is TRBJ2-1; maybe TRBD1 (5 bases). V gave up 4 bases and J gave up 6 bases, with 16 bases separating them. The CDR3 totals 15 residues. CDR1 MGHRA and CDR2 YSYEKL come from the germline V gene. CDR3 sequence reads: CASSPGQGPSNEQFF. The CDR3 coding sequence is TGCGCCAGCAGCCCAGGGCAGGGTCCAAGCAATGAGCAGTTCTTC.

The chain employs TRBV19 and TRBJ1-4; the D gene is possibly TRBD1 (5 bases). Germline-derived CDR1 and CDR2 are LNHDA and SQIVND (reference sequence). The V end was cut by 5 bases, the J end by 5 bases, with 9 bases between. This CDR3 region has 13 residues. The DNA of the CDR3 is TGTGCCAGTAGTCTCAACAGGAATGAAAAACTGTTTTTT. Translation gives CASSLNRNEKLFF.

This clone came up once. V gene TRBV7-2 combines with J gene TRBJ1-4, with TRBD1 identical over 7 bases. The germline gives CDR1 SGHTA, CDR2 FQGNSA. The CDR3 is 14 residues long. V lost 1 base, J lost 7 bases, and 3 bases stayed unmatched. CDR3 residues: CASSLDGTAEKLFF. CDR3 coding DNA: TGTGCCAGCAGCTTAGATGGGACAGCTGAAAAACTGTTTTTT.

V usage is TRBV5-1 and J usage is TRBJ1-5, with TRBD1 identical over 7 bases. V lost 4 bases, J lost 5 bases, and 3 bases stayed unmatched. The CDR3 contains 13 residues. Germline V gene sequence: CDR1 SGHRS, CDR2 YFSETQ. The CDR3 loop is CASSAQGDQPQHF. The CDR3 DNA reads as TGCGCCAGCAGCGCGCAGGGGGATCAGCCCCAGCATTTT.

The chain uses TRBV19 and TRBJ1-5; TRBD1 aligns across 11 bases. Germline CDR1 LNHDA, CDR2 SQIVND (reference sequence). The junction had 14 bases not matched to a gene; V was cut back by 6 bases and J by 7 bases. CDR3 length equals 17 residues. This CDR3 reads CASRTDRGLVRQQPQHF. The CDR3 DNA follows: TGTGCCAGTAGGACGGACAGGGGGCTCGTTCGTCAACAGCCCCAGCATTTT.

The chain joins TRBV6-5 to TRBJ2-3; D gene unclear. CDR3 length: 15 residues. Germline loops: CDR1 MNHEY, CDR2 SVGAGI. With 7 bases removed from V and 0 bases from J, the gap between germline ends came to 14 bases. DNA for the CDR3: TGTGCCAGCAAGCCTCGTAAATCTAGCACAGATACGCAGTATTTT. It codes for CASKPRKSSTDTQYF.

The chain joins TRBV5-6 to TRBJ2-1, with D tentatively TRBD1 (6 bases). Germline V gives CDR1 SGHDT, CDR2 YYEEEE. This CDR3 is built from 15 residues. Deletions cut 3 bases from V and 0 bases from J, with 10 bases between. CDR3 in amino acids: CASSSGQRSYNEQFF. The CDR3 region has the DNA TGTGCCAGCAGCTCGGGACAACGCTCCTACAATGAGCAGTTCTTC.

V usage is TRBV5-4 and J usage is TRBJ1-2; the D gene is possibly TRBD1 (6 bases). The CDR3 has 15 amino acids. V lost 5 bases, J lost 12 bases, and 26 bases lay in between. From germline, CDR1 is SGHNT and CDR2 YYREEE (reference sequence). As DNA, the CDR3 is TGTGCCAGCAGTAGATGGGGGTCAGGGGATAGATTAGACACCTTC. This sequence encodes CASSRWGSGDRLDTF.

The rearrangement links TRBV11-3 to TRBJ2-5; D possibly corresponds to TRBD2 (7 bases). The CDR3 runs 14 residues. The germline gives CDR1 SGHNT, CDR2 YENEEA. Trimming shortened V by 5 bases and J by 3 bases, and 13 bases separated the two germline ends. The CDR3 nucleotides read TGTGCCAGCAGCCGGAGGGGGGGGAAAGAGACCCAGTACTTC. Protein: CASSRRGGKETQYF.